The 26 T cell receptor beta chains below were found in one sample sequenced in a study of blood T cell repertoires in COVID-19 (TCRdb year 2020). Libraries came from the immunoSEQ multiplex PCR assay. TCRdb holds this immuneACCESS table with in-frame rearrangements only. Some clones are missing; in checked studies, unresolved V genes explain under half, and the rest has no known cause. Across this sample there are around 300,000 clones, with 88% seen only once. The ten largest account for 1.6% of the sample. The sample consisted of peripheral blood. The receptor source for this set is a woman between 25 and 40 years old with COVID-19, enrolled during active disease.

V gene TRBV28 combines with J gene TRBJ1-1; TRBD1 aligns across 7 bases. Germline CDR1 MDHEN, CDR2 SYDVKM. V lost 4 bases to trimming and J lost 2 bases; unmatched junction nucleotides: 10. CDR3 length: 16 amino acids. CDR3 DNA sequence: TGTGCCAGCAGTTCCCCCGGGGGACAGACCAACACTGAAGCTTTCTTT. It translates to CASSSPGGQTNTEAFF.

The genes are TRBV7-2 and TRBJ1-5, with D possibly matching TRBD1 (6 bases). CDR3 length equals 13 residues. V was cut by 5 bases and J by 4 bases, with 9 bases left in between. CDR1 and CDR2 from the germline V gene are SGHTA and FQGNSA. The CDR3 is CASSRGQNQPQHF. The CDR3 nucleotides are TGTGCCAGCAGCCGAGGACAGAATCAGCCCCAGCATTTT.

This sequence joins TRBV15 and TRBJ1-4; the match to TRBD1 covers 9 bases. Germline-derived CDR1 and CDR2 are LNHNV and YYDKDF (reference sequence). The CDR3 has 15 amino acids. J was trimmed by 8 bases and V by 5 bases; bases with no gene match: 9. The CDR3 here is CATSPWDREDEKLFF. The DNA for the CDR3 is TGTGCCACCAGCCCCTGGGACAGGGAGGACGAAAAACTGTTTTTT.

V and J are TRBV10-1 and TRBJ1-2, with D perhaps TRBD1 (5 bases). Germline CDR1 WNHNN, CDR2 SYGVQD (reference sequence). Trimming pared 9 bases from V and 10 bases from J, leaving 18 bases between. This CDR3 contains 12 residues. CDR3 bases: TGCGCCAGTAGGGCAGGGCGACGATACTACACCTTC. It translates to CASRAGRRYYTF.

This chain uses TRBV11-3 with TRBJ2-3; D unclear. The germline CDR1 and CDR2 sequences are SGHNT and YENEEA. This CDR3 has 12 residues. V lost 6 bases and J 6 bases, leaving 10 bases between the germline ends. CDR3 protein: CASSSTGDTQYF. As DNA, the CDR3 is TGTGCCAGCAGTTCGACCGGGGATACGCAGTATTTT.

The chain joins TRBV19 to TRBJ1-4; no clear D. CDR1 is LNHDA and CDR2 is SQIVND in the germline V gene (reference sequence). Trimming pared 2 bases from V and 7 bases from J, leaving 17 bases between. This CDR3 is built from 16 residues. The CDR3 loop is CASSIRAGSEGEKLFF. The CDR3 region has the DNA TGTGCCAGTAGTATAAGGGCCGGCTCTGAGGGTGAAAAACTGTTTTTT. The full variable domain, its missing parts supplied by reference TRBV19 and TRBJ1-4, is DGGITQSPKYLFRKEGQNVTLSCEQNLNHDAMYWYRQDPGQGLRLIYYSQIVNDFQKGDIAEGYSVSREKKESFPLTVTSAQKNPTAFYLCASSIRAGSEGEKLFFGSGTQLSVL.

The chain combines TRBV12-3 or TRBV12-4 with TRBJ1-2; possibly TRBD1 for D (6 bases). Trimming removed 7 bases at V and 5 bases at J, with 14 bases between. The CDR3 totals 13 residues. DNA of the CDR3: TGTGCCAGCACCTCCTCGACAGGTTATGGCTACACCTTC. It codes for CASTSSTGYGYTF.

The genes are TRBV19 and TRBJ2-2; 11 bases align to TRBD2. With V trimmed by 7 bases and J by 5 bases, 6 bases remained unmatched. This CDR3 contains 15 residues. CDR1 and CDR2 (germline): LNHDA, SQIVND (reference sequence). CDR3 in DNA: TGTGCCAGTACCGTAGCGGGGGGGAGAACCGGGGAGCTGTTTTTT. Translated, it gives CASTVAGGRTGELFF.

This chain connects TRBV19 to TRBJ2-3; D might be TRBD2 (6 bases). The CDR3 has 15 amino acids. Between the trimmed V and J ends, which lost 4 bases and 5 bases, there was a span of 16 bases. Germline V gives CDR1 LNHDA, CDR2 SQIVND (reference sequence). CDR3: CASSTLTRGVDTQYF. CDR3 bases: TGTGCCAGTAGTACCCTGACTAGGGGAGTAGATACGCAGTATTTT.

The chain couples TRBV27 to TRBJ2-2, with 8 bases lining up with TRBD1. From germline, CDR1 is MNHEY and CDR2 SMNVEV (reference sequence). This CDR3 is built from 14 residues. V gave up 6 bases and J gave up 7 bases; unmatched junction bases: 7. The CDR3 DNA reads TGTGCCAGCAGACCCCAGGGGGCGGGCGGGGAGCTGTTTTTT. Amino acid sequence: CASRPQGAGGELFF.

This sequence joins TRBV19 and TRBJ1-2, with 9 bases identical to TRBD1. CDR3 length: 14 amino acids. V shed 5 bases, J shed 7 bases, and the junction held 8 bases outside the gene matches. Germline values: CDR1 LNHDA, CDR2 SQIVND (reference sequence). Written as DNA, the CDR3 is TGTGCCAGTAGTCCCCGGGACAGGGACTCTGGCTACACCTTC. Amino acids: CASSPRDRDSGYTF.

The chain's CDR3 is CASSPPLRSYEQYF. The DNA for the CDR3 is TGCGCCAGCAGCCCCCCTTTGAGGTCCTACGAGCAGTACTTC. The chain carries TRBV5-1 and TRBJ2-7, with unresolved D. The CDR3 totals 14 residues. V lost 4 bases to trimming and J lost 1 base, with 12 bases between them. Germline V gives CDR1 SGHRS, CDR2 YFSETQ.

The chain employs TRBV3-1 (or the pseudogene TRBV3-2) and TRBJ1-2; TRBD1 matches at 8 bases. The CDR3 totals 14 residues. The J segment lost 3 bases and the V segment lost 7 bases, leaving 7 bases of the junction unmatched. From germline, CDR1 is LGHDT and CDR2 YNNKEL (reference sequence). In DNA, the CDR3 is TGTGCCAGCACCCCCGGACAGGGCGACTATGGCTACACCTTC. This codes for CASTPGQGDYGYTF.

The rearrangement links TRBV7-8 to TRBJ1-5; 11 bases fit TRBD1. After removal of 3 bases from V and 7 bases from J, the junction contained 5 bases not matched to a gene. Germline-derived CDR1 and CDR2 are SGHVS and FQNEAQ. CDR3 length: 15 residues. The CDR3 nucleotides read TGTGCCAGCAGCTTCTCGGGACAGGGGGGCCAGCCCCAGCATTTT. Its protein product is CASSFSGQGGQPQHF.

The chain employs TRBV4-2 and TRBJ1-2, with D perhaps matching TRBD1 (5 bases). The V and J ends lost 4 bases and 2 bases respectively, with 8 bases between them. The CDR3 extends over 13 amino acids. The germline gives CDR1 LGHNA, CDR2 YNFKEQ. This CDR3 is CASSPAGNYGYTF. For the CDR3, the DNA is TGTGCCAGCAGCCCAGCAGGGAACTATGGCTACACCTTC.

The chain employs TRBV20-1 and TRBJ1-2; D perhaps matches TRBD1 (5 bases). From germline, CDR1 is DFQATT and CDR2 SNEGSKA (reference sequence). V lost 3 bases to trimming and J lost 5 bases, with 10 bases between them. This CDR3 contains 12 residues. CDR3 sequence reads: CSASPREYGYTF. DNA of the CDR3: TGCAGTGCTAGTCCCAGGGAATATGGCTACACCTTC.

For the CDR3, the DNA is TGTGCCAGCAGTCGTTTACAGGGCTACGAGCAGTACTTC. This codes for CASSRLQGYEQYF. This chain joins TRBV6-2 or TRBV6-3 and TRBJ2-7; a possible D gene is TRBD1 (6 bases). This CDR3 is built from 13 residues. Trimming removed 5 bases from V and 3 bases from J, with 11 bases in between. Germline CDR1 and CDR2: MNHEY and SVGEGT.

A single count supports this clone. The J gene is TRBJ2-1, the V gene TRBV7-3, with TRBD2 matching over 7 bases. Germline values: CDR1 SGHTA, CDR2 FQGTGA. J gave up 0 bases and V 1 base, and 0 bases lay outside the gene matches. The CDR3 has 15 residues. The CDR3 region has the DNA TGTGCCAGCAGCTTAAGCGGGGGCTCCTACAATGAGCAGTTCTTC. This sequence encodes CASSLSGGSYNEQFF.

This clone has a single count. The gene calls are TRBV6-4 and TRBJ2-7, with D uncertain. Trimming removed 5 bases from V and 0 bases from J, with 11 bases in between. The V gene's germline CDR1 is MRHNA and CDR2 SNTAGT. The CDR3 has 14 amino acids. CDR3 in DNA: TGTGCCAGCAGTTCCGGGTCCAGCTCCTACGAGCAGTACGTC. Protein product: CASSSGSSSYEQYV.

This chain joins TRBV6-6 and TRBJ1-2; no clear D gene. Looked up from germline, CDR1 is MNHNY and CDR2 is SVGAGI (reference sequence). The CDR3 is 16 residues long. Trimming removed 2 bases at V and 4 bases at J, with 17 bases between. The CDR3 nucleotides are TGTGCCAGCAGTTACCTGCGGACGGTGGGAGCCTATGGCTACACCTTC. Translated, it gives CASSYLRTVGAYGYTF.

This chain uses TRBV12-3 or TRBV12-4 with TRBJ1-5; a weak D match, TRBD1 (5 bases). CDR3 length equals 12 residues. Trimming removed 3 bases from V and 12 bases from J, with 12 bases in between. CDR3 protein: CASSFPGRDQHF. CDR3 bases: TGTGCCAGCAGTTTCCCAGGCAGGGACCAGCATTTT.

This chain links TRBV4-3 with TRBJ1-1, with TRBD1 matching over 8 bases. Germline V gives CDR1 LGHNA, CDR2 YSLEER. V shed 1 base, J shed 5 bases, and the junction held 6 bases outside the gene matches. This CDR3 is built from 15 residues. The CDR3 bases are TGCGCCAGCAGCCAAGTCGCAGGGGGCCGGACTGAAGCTTTCTTT. Encoded protein: CASSQVAGGRTEAFF.

The chain carries TRBV28 and TRBJ1-1, with TRBD1 as a possible D gene (6 bases). The CDR3 consists of 15 residues. Germline CDR1 and CDR2: MDHEN and SYDVKM. Trimming pared 11 bases from V and 2 bases from J, leaving 21 bases between. CDR3: CAAQTGGSGNTEAFF. DNA of the CDR3: TGTGCCGCGCAGACGGGGGGCTCGGGAAACACTGAAGCTTTCTTT.

This chain links TRBV5-1 with TRBJ1-1, with D possibly being TRBD1 (6 bases). The CDR3 sequence is 13 residues long. Trimming removed 5 bases at V and 1 base at J, with 9 bases between. Germline V gene lookup returns CDR1 SGHRS and CDR2 YFSETQ. DNA of the CDR3: TGCGCCAGCAGTCAGGGGTGGAACACTGAAGCTTTCTTT. The encoded protein is CASSQGWNTEAFF.

The chain joins TRBV2 to TRBJ2-5; TRBD2 is a possible D gene (5 bases). Germline lookup yields CDR1 SNHLY and CDR2 FYNNEI. Trimming pared 10 bases from V and 3 bases from J, leaving 12 bases between. The CDR3 has 12 residues. The CDR3 sequence: CATQRAEETQYF. CDR3 bases: TGTGCCACCCAGAGGGCAGAAGAGACCCAGTACTTC.

This chain links TRBV5-6 with TRBJ2-6; the match to TRBD1 covers 12 bases. This CDR3 is 18 amino acids long. Germline loops: CDR1 SGHDT, CDR2 YYEEEE. Trimming at V came to 0 bases and at J to 2 bases, leaving 3 bases not matched to a gene. This CDR3 is CASSLAGQGAAGANVLTF. CDR3 nucleotides: TGTGCCAGCAGCTTGGCGGGACAGGGGGCTGCTGGGGCCAACGTCCTGACTTTC.